Described below is a single T cell receptor beta chain sequence and its context. This sample stems from a study of blood T cell repertoires in COVID-19. Study-wide context: Whether acute or convalescent, the COVID-19 samples came from the United States, Italy and Spain. From T cells, B-cell-depleted T cells, or PBMCs came the material, which was cDNA or gDNA.

Per the germline V gene, CDR1 is SGHRS and CDR2 is YFSETQ. V was trimmed by 0 bases and J by 0 bases, leaving 11 bases between them. The length of the CDR3 is 16 residues. In the authors' methods: Quantification of nucleated cells was approximated via reference gene primer amplification. Data came from immunoSEQ multiplex PCR; TCRdb stores just in-frame clones and leaves some out. V and J calls and clone size are as listed in that table; D and trimming were resolved from the DNA. The sample yields about 210,000 clones, around four fifths seen once. The J gene is TRBJ2-3, the V gene TRBV5-1; D is perhaps TRBD1 (5 bases). The source is a woman aged 45-60 years with active or convalescent COVID-19. The sequencing sample was made of peripheral blood. The CDR3 sequence: CASSLEGATSTDTQYF. The CDR3 DNA sequence: TGCGCCAGCAGCTTGGAAGGGGCCACTAGCACAGATACGCAGTATTTT. The variable domain in full, completed from reference TRBV5-1 and TRBJ2-3, reads KAGVTQTPRYLIKTRGQQVTLSCSPISGHRSVSWYQQTPGQGLQFLFEYFSETQRNKGNFPGRFSGRQFSNSRSEMNVSTLELGDSALYLCASSLEGATSTDTQYFGPGTRLTVL.